Sequencing of this T cell receptor (beta chain) was carried out in a study of blood T cells in healthy people across ages. This clonotype was seen a handful of times. Its antigen is not known. Findings of the study overall: Expanded clonotype changes were possibly confounded by unknown donor CMV status. Correlation between TCR beta diversity and naive T cell percentage was strong. Fewer expanded clones and more diversity marked long-lived versus aged donors.

Germline V lookup: CDR1 SGHTA, CDR2 FQGNSA. The J segment lost 5 bases and the V segment lost 5 bases, leaving 12 bases of the junction unmatched. The CDR3 contains 15 residues. A second PCR of roughly 7 to 11 cycles used a sample-barcoded 5' primer and a J-beta primer mix. TCRdb analysed the 5' RACE reads with MiXCR anew, one entry per CDR3 protein. The table lists approximately 690,000 distinct CDR3 sequences, 40% to 45% of them singletons. Per-sample yields of isolated PBMCs were at least 6.5 million. Sequences were obtained from blood. V gene TRBV7-2 combines with J gene TRBJ2-7; 7 positions agree with TRBD2. The TCR sequence derives from an elderly man in good health. CDR3 sequence (DNA): TGTGCCAGCAGCGTTAGTGGACTACTAGCGAACGAGCAGTACTTC. Translation: CASSVSGLLANEQYF.